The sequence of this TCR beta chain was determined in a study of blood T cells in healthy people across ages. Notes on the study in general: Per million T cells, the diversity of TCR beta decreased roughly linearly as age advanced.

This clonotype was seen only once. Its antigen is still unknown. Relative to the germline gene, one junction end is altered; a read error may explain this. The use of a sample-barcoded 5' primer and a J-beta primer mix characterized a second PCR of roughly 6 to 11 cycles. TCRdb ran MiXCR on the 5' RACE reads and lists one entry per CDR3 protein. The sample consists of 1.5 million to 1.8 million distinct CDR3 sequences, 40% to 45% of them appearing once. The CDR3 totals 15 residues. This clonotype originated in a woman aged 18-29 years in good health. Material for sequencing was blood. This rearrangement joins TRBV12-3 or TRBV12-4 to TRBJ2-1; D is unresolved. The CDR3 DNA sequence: TGTGCCAGCAGTTCATGGAGAAGCTCCTACAATGAGCGGTTCTTC. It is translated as CASSSWRSSYNERFF.